The 28 T cell receptor beta chains below all came from one sample that was sequenced in a study of cytomegalovirus exposure and HLA in healthy donors. Primers for the PCR totalled 60 Vbeta and 13 Jbeta. Method: immunoSEQ multiplex PCR; TCRdb's copy keeps in-frame clones and lacks some. The sample yields under 250,000 clones, 78% seen once. The sequencing sample was made of PBMCs. These receptor sequences come from a boy between 10 and 17 years old in good health and CMV-seronegative.

This chain connects TRBV6-6 to TRBJ2-7, with a possible D match to TRBD1 (6 bases). Trimming pared 4 bases from V and 6 bases from J, leaving 10 bases between. The CDR3 loop spans 12 amino acids. Germline loops: CDR1 MNHNY, CDR2 SVGAGI (reference sequence). CDR3: CASSLQGCEQYF. The CDR3, as DNA: TGTGCCAGCAGTTTACAGGGCTGCGAGCAGTACTTC.

This clone was recorded a few times. The V call is TRBV10-1, the J call TRBJ1-1; TRBD1 matches 7 bases. The length of the CDR3 is 15 residues. In germline, CDR1 is WNHNN, CDR2 SYGVQD (reference sequence). V shed 3 bases and J 1 base; nucleotides not matched to a gene: 5. CDR3 sequence: CASSDPGQANTEAFF. The CDR3 nucleotides are TGCGCCAGCAGTGACCCCGGACAGGCGAACACTGAAGCTTTCTTT.

This clone was seen a few times. V is TRBV11-3 and J is TRBJ2-5; 8 bases fit TRBD2. The germline gives CDR1 SGHNT, CDR2 YENEEA. The CDR3 runs to 13 residues. V gave up 5 bases and J gave up 5 bases; unmatched junction bases: 4. CDR3 loop: CASSPTSVETQYF. The CDR3 region has the DNA TGTGCCAGCAGCCCGACTAGCGTGGAGACCCAGTACTTC.

This clone has just one count. The chain recombines TRBV7-2 with TRBJ2-7, with 7 bases identical to TRBD1. This CDR3 contains 18 residues. V was clipped by 5 bases and J by 4 bases; unmatched bases: 20. Germline lookup yields CDR1 SGHTA and CDR2 FQGNSA. CDR3 residues: CASSHAGRGFRPGYEQYF. CDR3 nucleotide sequence: TGTGCCAGCAGCCACGCCGGCAGGGGGTTTAGACCTGGTTACGAGCAGTACTTC.

Concerning this clone itself: Its ends do not fully match the called genes, so a read error is possible. The chain links TRBV7-9 to TRBJ2-7; maybe TRBD2 (5 bases). Germline CDR1 is SEHNR and CDR2 is FQNEAQ (reference sequence). CDR3 size: 15 residues. The CDR3 reads CSSSLVVGRGYEQYF. The CDR3 region has the DNA TGTTCCAGCAGCTTAGTGGTTGGTCGGGGCTACGAGCAGTACTTC. Based on the CDR3 plus reference TRBV7-9 and TRBJ2-7, the full variable domain is DTGVSQNPRHKITKRGQNVTFRCDPISEHNRLYWYRQTLGQGPEFLTYFQNEAQLEKSRLLSDRFSAERPKGSFSTLEIQRTEQGDSAMYLCSSSLVVGRGYEQYFGPGTRLTVT.

The genes are TRBV30 and TRBJ2-7; 7 nucleotides align to TRBD1. This CDR3 contains 13 residues. Germline V lookup: CDR1 GTSNPN, CDR2 SVGIG (reference sequence). Trimming cost V 7 bases and J 1 base; bases outside gene matches: 7. The CDR3 sequence is CASWDRESYEQYF. For the CDR3, the DNA is TGTGCCTCCTGGGACAGAGAATCCTACGAGCAGTACTTC.

This clone was seen once. This sequence joins TRBV10-3 and TRBJ2-3; 8 nucleotides line up with TRBD2. The CDR3 runs to 16 residues. CDR1 ENHRY and CDR2 SYGVKD come from the germline V gene. J lost 1 base, V lost 4 bases, and 7 bases had no gene match. The CDR3 spells CAISGGAGGRTDTQYF. Written as DNA, the CDR3 is TGTGCCATCAGTGGCGGCGCGGGAGGTCGCACAGATACGCAGTATTTT.

This rearrangement joins TRBV21-1 to TRBJ1-2; the table's D call of TRBD1 was not tested on the DNA. TRBV21-1 is deemed a pseudogene. This CDR3 region has 12 residues. The CDR3 DNA reads TGTGCCTTGGACAGGCCTAACTATGGCTACACCTTC. It is translated as CALDRPNYGYTF.

About this clone itself: Relative to the germline gene, one junction end is altered; a read error may explain this. J is TRBJ1-2 and V is TRBV7-9, with D possibly matching TRBD1 (5 bases). The CDR3 is made up of 11 amino acids. CDR1 is SEHNR and CDR2 is FQNEAQ in the germline V gene (reference sequence). In DNA form, the CDR3 reads TGTGCCAGCAGCTTAGCGGCCAGGGCTCAGTTC. Its translation: CASSLAARAQF.

The genes are TRBV5-1 and TRBJ1-3, with 9 bases that match TRBD1. This CDR3 has 14 residues. Germline V gene sequence: CDR1 SGHRS, CDR2 YFSETQ. The junction had 7 bases not matched to a gene; V was cut back by 4 bases and J by 8 bases. The CDR3 loop reads CASSLGQGGDTIYF. The CDR3 DNA is TGCGCCAGCAGCCTGGGACAGGGTGGCGACACCATATATTTT.

The chain joins TRBV11-2 to TRBJ2-6; D may be TRBD2 (7 bases). Looked up from germline, CDR1 is SGHAT and CDR2 is FQNNGV. V gave up 3 bases and J gave up 0 bases, with 12 bases separating them. The CDR3 spans 17 residues. The CDR3 sequence: CASSFRGASSGANVLTF. The CDR3 DNA reads TGTGCCAGCAGCTTCCGGGGGGCGAGCTCTGGGGCCAACGTCCTGACTTTC.

The chain joins TRBV7-2 to TRBJ1-4; D gene uncertain. This CDR3 contains 12 residues. Germline V CDR1 and CDR2: SGHTA, FQGNSA. V was cut by 5 bases and J by 10 bases, with 11 bases left in between. CDR3 protein: CASSPRGLKLFF. The CDR3 DNA follows: TGTGCCAGCAGCCCCCGAGGACTAAAACTGTTTTTT.

The genes are TRBV19 and TRBJ2-5; 7 bases are shared with TRBD1. The length of the CDR3 is 15 residues. CDR1 is LNHDA and CDR2 is SQIVND in the germline V gene (reference sequence). Trimming took 3 bases from V and 2 from J; bases not matched to a gene: 6. The DNA for the CDR3 is TGTGCCAGTAGTATGGACAGGAGAGGGCAAGAGACCCAGTACTTC. Translated, it gives CASSMDRRGQETQYF.

This chain links TRBV5-8 with TRBJ2-1; TRBD2 agrees at 8 bases. Germline CDR1 SGHTS, CDR2 YDEGEE. V lost 4 bases and J lost 4; bases outside the gene matches: 10. This CDR3 comprises 16 residues. The CDR3 here is CASSLEGAGGYNEQFF. CDR3 coding DNA: TGTGCCAGCAGCCTGGAAGGGGCGGGGGGATACAATGAGCAGTTCTTC.

The V and J genes are TRBV4-1 and TRBJ2-5, with D possibly being TRBD2 (6 bases). The CDR3 sequence is 17 residues long. Trimming took 5 bases from V and 2 from J, leaving 21 bases between them. CDR1 MGHRA and CDR2 YSYEKL come from the germline V gene. CDR3 in amino acids: CASSSPGVALPQETQYF. CDR3 nucleotide sequence: TGCGCCAGCAGCTCTCCGGGGGTGGCACTACCTCAAGAGACCCAGTACTTC.

The J gene is TRBJ1-5, the V gene TRBV5-1; unclear D gene. CDR1 is SGHRS, CDR2 YFSETQ, per germline. Trimming took off 0 bases at V and 8 bases at J, with 15 bases between the two ends. This CDR3 spans 15 amino acids. The CDR3: CASSLAGSPKEPQHF. In nucleotides, the CDR3 is TGCGCCAGCAGCTTGGCCGGGTCTCCCAAGGAGCCCCAGCATTTT.

The chain is built from TRBV27 and TRBJ2-7, with D perhaps matching TRBD2 (6 bases). With 0 bases removed from V and 6 bases from J, the gap between germline ends came to 15 bases. Germline V gene data show CDR1 as MNHEY and CDR2 as SMNVEV (reference sequence). This CDR3 has 15 residues. CDR3 sequence (DNA): TGTGCCAGCAGTTTATCGGGCGGGGTTTGGGCCGAGCAGTACTTC. Protein sequence: CASSLSGGVWAEQYF.

This sequence joins TRBV18 and TRBJ2-2; D possibly corresponds to TRBD1 (5 bases). Trimming removed 4 bases at V and 2 bases at J, with 14 bases between. Germline CDR1 is KGHSH and CDR2 is LQKENI. The CDR3 consists of 16 residues. This CDR3 reads CASSRSVDRNTGELFF. CDR3 in DNA: TGTGCCAGCTCACGTTCGGTCGACAGAAACACCGGGGAGCTGTTTTTT.

This chain connects TRBV13 to TRBJ1-2; TRBD1 might be the D (6 bases). The CDR3 totals 15 residues. The germline V gene has CDR1 PRHDT and CDR2 FYEKMQ (reference sequence). V lost 4 bases, J lost 0 bases, and 12 bases lay in between. The CDR3 DNA reads TGTGCCAGCAGCTCATTGGACAGATCTAACTATGGCTACACCTTC. Translated, it gives CASSSLDRSNYGYTF.

This clone has more than one count but fewer than ten. V usage is TRBV9 and J usage is TRBJ2-1; TRBD2 matches at 8 bases. The CDR3 contains 17 residues. The junction had 10 bases not matched to a gene; V was cut back by 3 bases and J by 2 bases. CDR1 is SGDLS and CDR2 is YYNGEE in the germline V gene. This CDR3 is CASSAPGSGGTYNEQFF. Here the CDR3 DNA reads TGTGCCAGCAGCGCCCCGGGCAGCGGGGGTACCTACAATGAGCAGTTCTTC.

V gene TRBV19 combines with J gene TRBJ1-5, with D possibly being TRBD1 (5 bases). The CDR3 contains 13 residues. CDR1 and CDR2 (germline): LNHDA, SQIVND (reference sequence). The germline V and J ends were trimmed by 8 bases and 3 bases, with 11 bases remaining between them. In nucleotides, the CDR3 is TGTGCCAGTCGGCGGGGGTACAATCAGCCCCAGCATTTT. Protein sequence: CASRRGYNQPQHF.

The chain employs TRBV19 and TRBJ2-7; 7 nucleotides line up with TRBD1. This CDR3 spans 14 amino acids. The ends lost 4 bases at V and 6 bases at J; junction bases unmatched: 9. CDR1 and CDR2 (germline): LNHDA, SQIVND (reference sequence). The CDR3 is CASSTEQGTREQYF. CDR3 DNA: TGTGCCAGTAGTACCGAACAGGGGACCCGCGAGCAGTACTTC.

The rearrangement uses TRBV6-1 and TRBJ1-6; D may be TRBD1 (5 bases). CDR1 is MNHNS, CDR2 SASEGT, per germline. Trimming removed 5 bases at V and 8 bases at J, with 10 bases between. The CDR3 spans 13 residues. In DNA form, the CDR3 reads TGTGCCAGCAGTATTTCCAGGGATTCACCCCTCCACTTT. It specifies CASSISRDSPLHF.

This clone was detected once. The chain is built from TRBV5-8 and TRBJ2-1; 10 bases align to TRBD2. V gave up 4 bases and J gave up 4 bases; unmatched junction bases: 5. The CDR3 has 15 residues. Germline-derived CDR1 and CDR2 are SGHTS and YDEGEE. CDR3 protein: CASSPRLAGYNEQFF. The CDR3 DNA reads TGTGCCAGCAGCCCACGACTAGCGGGTTACAATGAGCAGTTCTTC.

The rearrangement uses TRBV5-1 and TRBJ2-2, with D unclear. Germline CDR1 reads SGHRS; CDR2 reads YFSETQ. The CDR3 sequence is 15 residues long. V was shortened by 6 bases and J by 1 base, with 13 bases between the two germline ends. CDR3 region: CASTFVAENTGELFF. For the CDR3, the DNA is TGCGCCAGCACCTTCGTGGCAGAGAACACCGGGGAGCTGTTTTTT. The variable domain in full, with the rest retrieved from reference TRBV5-1 and TRBJ2-2, is KAGVTQTPRYLIKTRGQQVTLSCSPISGHRSVSWYQQTPGQGLQFLFEYFSETQRNKGNFPGRFSGRQFSNSRSEMNVSTLELGDSALYLCASTFVAENTGELFFGEGSRLTVL.

V is TRBV11-2 and J is TRBJ2-1, with D perhaps matching TRBD2 (5 bases). V was shortened by 3 bases and J by 8 bases, with 14 bases between the two germline ends. Germline lookup yields CDR1 SGHAT and CDR2 FQNNGV. The CDR3 is made up of 14 amino acids. The CDR3 DNA reads TGTGCCAGCAGCTTCTGGCCCCCAGCGGATGAGCAGTTCTTC. It is translated as CASSFWPPADEQFF.

J is TRBJ2-7 and V is TRBV29-1, with TRBD1 identical over 11 bases. The CDR3 contains 13 residues. Looked up from germline, CDR1 is SQVTM and CDR2 is ANQGSEA. V gave up 6 bases and J gave up 4 bases; unmatched junction bases: 5. CDR3 DNA: TGCAGCGTGCTCGGGACAGGGGGGTACGAGCAGTACTTC. Amino acids: CSVLGTGGYEQYF.

The chain is built from TRBV5-1 and TRBJ2-7; TRBD1 matches 8 bases. This CDR3 comprises 15 residues. Germline lookup yields CDR1 SGHRS and CDR2 YFSETQ. J lost 4 bases, V lost 0 bases, and 6 bases had no gene match. CDR3 sequence reads: CASSLAPGGMYEQYF. The CDR3 DNA sequence: TGCGCCAGCAGCTTGGCCCCAGGGGGCATGTACGAGCAGTACTTC.